This TCR beta chain was recovered during a study of tumor and adjacent non-tumor tissue in lung cancer. In the study overall: There were 12 adenocarcinoma, 2 squamous cell carcinoma and 1 small cell lung cancer cases. Aged about 31 to 80 years, patients included fewer than 11 men and a few women with stage I to III disease. Regarding the study as a whole: In normal lung, the top 100 clones were significantly more dominant than in tumor.

This sample's RNA came from whole unsorted tissue. The normal lung tissue was taken more than 3 cm from the tumor edge. Germline CDR1 and CDR2: MNHEY and SVGEGT. This CDR3 has 13 residues. On this clonotype itself: The antigen is unknown. One end of the junction varies from germline; a read error may be responsible.

A modified ARM-PCR protocol with three rounds of nested PCR amplified TCRbeta. From the multiplex PCR reads, TCRdb called clonotypes with MiXCR, one entry per CDR3 protein. Counted here are about 50,000 distinct CDR3 sequences, 70% to 80% occurring once; the ten biggest clones make up 20% to 25%. The gene calls are TRBV6-2 or TRBV6-3 and TRBJ1-1; D gene ambiguous. The material sequenced was distant non-tumor lung tissue. The sequence was obtained from a woman aged 55 to 70 with non-small cell lung cancer. The CDR3 DNA reads as TGTGCCAGCAGTCCGGACGGTCACACTGAAACTTTCTTT. Translation gives CASSPDGHTETFF.